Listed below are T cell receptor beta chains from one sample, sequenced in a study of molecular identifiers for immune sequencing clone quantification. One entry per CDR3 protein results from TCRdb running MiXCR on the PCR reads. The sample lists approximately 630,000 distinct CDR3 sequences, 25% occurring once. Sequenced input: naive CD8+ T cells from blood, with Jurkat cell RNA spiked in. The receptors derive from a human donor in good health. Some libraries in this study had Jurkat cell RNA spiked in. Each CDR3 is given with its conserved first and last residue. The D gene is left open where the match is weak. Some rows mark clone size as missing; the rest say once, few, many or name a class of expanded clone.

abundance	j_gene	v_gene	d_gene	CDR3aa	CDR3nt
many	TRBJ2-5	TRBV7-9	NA	CASNELGLEGTGTQYF	TGTGCCAGCAACGAATTAGGGCTAGAAGGGACCGGGACCCAGTACTTC
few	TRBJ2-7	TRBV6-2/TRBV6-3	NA	CASSIAEDYEQYF	TGTGCCAGCTCGATAGCGGAAGACTACGAGCAGTACTTC
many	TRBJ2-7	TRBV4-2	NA	CASSQEVWGPHEQYF	TGTGCCAGCAGCCAAGAGGTCTGGGGGCCCCACGAGCAGTACTTC
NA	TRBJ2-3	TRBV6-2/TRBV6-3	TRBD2	CASRSLAEITDTQSF	TGTGCCAGCAGATCACTAGCGGAGATCACAGATACGCAGTCTTTT
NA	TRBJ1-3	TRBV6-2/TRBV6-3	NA	CASSPQRGDGGITIYF	TGTGCCAGCAGTCCGCAAAGGGGAGATGGAGGAATCACCATATATTTT
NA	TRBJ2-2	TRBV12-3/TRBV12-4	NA	CASNFVLGEQRGDRNTGELFF	TGTGCCAGCAATTTCGTTCTGGGAGAACAGAGGGGGGACAGAAACACCGGGGAGCTGTTTTTT
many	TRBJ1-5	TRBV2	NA	CASSDATPEPQHF	TGTGCCAGCAGTGACGCAACACCCGAGCCCCAGCATTTT
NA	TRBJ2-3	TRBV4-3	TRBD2	CASSQELIGLGEDTQYF	TGCGCCAGCAGCCAAGAACTTATAGGACTAGGAGAAGATACGCAGTATTTT
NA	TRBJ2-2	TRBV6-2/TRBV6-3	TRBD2	CASSYLLAGVTGELFF	TGTGCCAGCAGTTACCTTCTAGCGGGAGTCACCGGGGAGCTGTTTTTT
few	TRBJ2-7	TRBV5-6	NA	CASSLSLVAPYEQYF	TGTGCCAGCAGCTTGAGTTTAGTTGCACCCTACGAGCAGTACTTC
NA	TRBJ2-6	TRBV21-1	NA	CASSKSSRPPPQSSGANVLTF	TGTGCCAGCAGCAAAAGCTCTAGGCCCCCTCCACAGAGCTCTGGGGCCAACGTCCTGACTTTC
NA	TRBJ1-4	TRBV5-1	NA	CASSPVATNEKLFF	TGCGCCAGCAGCCCAGTGGCAACTAATGAAAAACTGTTTTTT
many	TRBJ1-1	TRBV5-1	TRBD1	CASSLDRGTEAFF	TGCGCCAGCAGCTTAGACAGGGGCACTGAAGCTTTCTTT
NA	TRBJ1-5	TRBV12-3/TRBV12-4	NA	CASSSGTNQPQHF	TGTGCCAGCAGTTCGGGAACAAATCAGCCCCAGCATTTT
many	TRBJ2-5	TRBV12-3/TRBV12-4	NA	CASSLVRQQETQYF	TGTGCCAGCAGTTTAGTTAGACAGCAAGAGACCCAGTACTTC
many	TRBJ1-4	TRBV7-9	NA	CASSPPRLRATNEKLFF	TGTGCCAGCAGCCCACCCCGGTTGCGAGCAACTAATGAAAAACTGTTTTTT
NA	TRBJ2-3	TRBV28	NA	CASSSIRGIPDTQYF	TGTGCCAGCAGTTCTATTCGCGGGATCCCAGATACGCAGTATTTT
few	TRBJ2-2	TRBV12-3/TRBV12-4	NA	CASSLGGWNTGELFF	TGTGCCAGCAGTTTAGGGGGATGGAACACCGGGGAGCTGTTTTTT
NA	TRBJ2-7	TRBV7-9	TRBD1	CASSKLTGEKGYEQYF	TGTGCCAGCAGCAAATTGACAGGGGAAAAAGGTTACGAGCAGTACTTC
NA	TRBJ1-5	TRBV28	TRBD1	CASSLIGQGNLPQHF	TGTGCCAGCAGTTTAATCGGACAGGGCAATCTGCCCCAGCATTTT
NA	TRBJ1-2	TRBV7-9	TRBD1	CASSPNPGQLNYGYTF	TGTGCCAGCAGTCCAAATCCGGGACAGCTCAACTATGGCTACACCTTC
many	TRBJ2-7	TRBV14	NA	CASSQVPYEQYF	TGTGCCAGCAGCCAAGTACCCTACGAGCAGTACTTC
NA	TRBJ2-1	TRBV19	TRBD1	CASSSTGVVDNEQFF	TGTGCCAGTAGTAGTACAGGGGTTGTTGACAATGAGCAGTTCTTC
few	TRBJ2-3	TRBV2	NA	CASVDDTRYF	TGTGCCAGCGTCGACGATACGCGGTATTTT
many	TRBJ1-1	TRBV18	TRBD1	CASSPPGGGQGGTEAFF	TGTGCCAGCTCACCACCGGGGGGAGGACAGGGAGGTACTGAAGCTTTCTTT
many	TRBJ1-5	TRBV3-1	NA	CASSQDRANQPQHF	TGTGCCAGCAGCCAAGATCGTGCCAATCAGCCCCAGCATTTT
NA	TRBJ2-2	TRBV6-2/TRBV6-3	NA	CASRQRVRELFF	TGTGCCAGCAGACAACGGGTCCGGGAGCTGTTTTTT
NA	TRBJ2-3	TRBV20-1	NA	CSACTGQITDTQYF	TGCAGTGCTTGTACCGGACAGATCACAGATACGCAGTATTTT
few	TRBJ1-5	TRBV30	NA	CAWSVRGAGVQPQHF	TGTGCCTGGAGTGTACGCGGGGCAGGGGTTCAGCCCCAGCATTTT
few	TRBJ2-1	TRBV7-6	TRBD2	CASSRGQLAEMSSYNEQFF	TGTGCCAGCAGCCGCGGCCAGCTAGCGGAGATGAGCTCCTACAATGAGCAGTTCTTC
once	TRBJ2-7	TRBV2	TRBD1	CASGDPRDRPSYEQYF	TGTGCCAGCGGTGATCCCAGGGACAGGCCATCCTACGAGCAGTACTTC
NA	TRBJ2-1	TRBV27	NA	CASSYPHRNEQFF	TGTGCCAGCAGTTACCCCCACAGGAATGAGCAGTTCTTC
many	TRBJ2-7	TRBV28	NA	CASWGIGSEQYF	TGTGCCAGCTGGGGGATTGGATCCGAGCAGTACTTC